The 20 T cell receptor beta chains given below trace back to one sample, sequenced in a study of T-cell reconstitution after alpha-beta-depleted transplantation in children. As it was prepared, the TCRbeta library received unique molecular identifiers. TCRdb re-analysed the PCR reads in MiXCR, keeping a single row per CDR3 protein. The data contain about 310,000 distinct CDR3 sequences, around 25% of them seen just once; the ten biggest clones take up around 9.9%. The input for sequencing was PBMCs, mostly from graft donor cells, taken 180 days after TCRalphabeta/CD19-depleted stem cell transplant. These receptor sequences come from a male patient between 10 and 17 years old who had a stem cell transplant for acute lymphoblastic leukemia, so the T cells may come from the graft donor.

The chain recombines TRBV5-1 with TRBJ2-1; 15 nucleotides line up with TRBD2. The germline gives CDR1 SGHRS, CDR2 YFSETQ. The CDR3 has 17 residues. V shed 3 bases, J shed 0 bases, and the junction held 1 base outside the gene matches. The CDR3 nucleotides are TGCGCCAGCAGCTGGGGACTAGCGGGAGGCTCCTACAATGAGCAGTTCTTC. The encoded protein is CASSWGLAGGSYNEQFF.

This clonotype was counted only a few times. V is TRBV18 and J is TRBJ1-1; no clear D. Germline-derived CDR1 and CDR2 are KGHSH and LQKENI. V gave up 4 bases and J gave up 10 bases, with 19 bases separating them. The CDR3 consists of 14 residues. The CDR3 coding sequence is TGTGCCAGCTCACTGGCGAGTCCAACGCAAGGAGCTTTCTTT. Translation: CASSLASPTQGAFF.

This clonotype was seen a handful of times. V and J are TRBV9 and TRBJ1-1; 7 bases align to TRBD1. The V gene's germline CDR1 is SGDLS and CDR2 YYNGEE. CDR3 size: 14 residues. J gave up 1 base and V 4 bases, and 4 bases lay outside the gene matches. CDR3: CASSPWTGNTEAFF. CDR3 in DNA: TGTGCCAGCAGCCCTTGGACAGGGAACACTGAAGCTTTCTTT.

Only one count was recorded for this clonotype. V and J are TRBV19 and TRBJ2-5; 7 nucleotides line up with TRBD1. With V trimmed by 5 bases and J by 2 bases, 11 bases remained unmatched. The CDR3 covers 16 residues. The germline V gene has CDR1 LNHDA and CDR2 SQIVND (reference sequence). The CDR3 nucleotides read TGTGCCAGTAGTTTCTGGACAGGACCTAAACAAGAGACCCAGTACTTC. Translating it yields CASSFWTGPKQETQYF.

The rearrangement uses TRBV5-1 and TRBJ1-1; D gene uncertain. Trimming took off 1 base at V and 10 bases at J, with 17 bases between the two ends. The CDR3 has 14 residues. CDR1 is SGHRS and CDR2 is YFSETQ in the germline V gene. The CDR3 DNA follows: TGCGCCAGCAGCTTGTCACAGTCCCCCCAAAGAGCTTTCTTT. Translation: CASSLSQSPQRAFF.

The J gene is TRBJ1-4, the V gene TRBV12-3 or TRBV12-4, with 7 nucleotides matching TRBD1. V shed 1 base and J 5 bases; nucleotides not matched to a gene: 4. CDR3 length: 15 amino acids. The CDR3 region is CASSLVTGVNEKLFF. The CDR3 nucleotides read TGTGCCAGCAGTTTAGTCACAGGGGTGAATGAAAAACTGTTTTTT.

This clonotype was seen a handful of times. This chain joins TRBV6-1 and TRBJ2-3; the D gene is possibly TRBD1 (5 bases). This CDR3 has 17 residues. V was trimmed by 2 bases and J by 1 base, leaving 16 bases between them. Looked up from germline, CDR1 is MNHNS and CDR2 is SASEGT. The chain's CDR3 is CASSELKVRQRTDTQYF. The CDR3 DNA sequence: TGTGCCAGCAGTGAATTGAAGGTTCGACAGCGCACAGATACGCAGTATTTT.

Turning to this clonotype: An end of the junction differs from the germline gene, which may be a read error. This chain links TRBV7-8 with TRBJ2-1, with 7 bases matching TRBD2. This CDR3 comprises 14 residues. Germline V gives CDR1 SGHVS, CDR2 FQNEAQ. The CDR3 is CASSIRDYHNEQLF. CDR3 nucleotides: TGTGCCAGCAGCATCCGGGACTACCACAATGAGCAGCTCTTC. The full variable domain, with the rest looked up from reference TRBV7-8 and TRBJ2-1, is GAGVSQSPRYKVAKRGQDVALRCDPISGHVSLFWYQQALGQGPEFLTYFQNEAQLDKSGLPSDRFFAERPEGSVSTLKIQRTQQEDSAVYLCASSIRDYHNEQLFGPGTRLTVL.

As to this clonotype: The junction shows a germline mismatch at one end, possibly a read error. The V gene is TRBV20-1, the J gene TRBJ2-1; TRBD2 matches 14 bases. CDR1 is DFQATT and CDR2 is SNEGSKA in the germline V gene (reference sequence). The CDR3 length is 16 residues. This CDR3 is CRAFRTSGRLSDEQFF. The CDR3 region has the DNA TGCCGTGCCTTTCGGACTAGCGGGAGGCTCAGCGATGAGCAGTTCTTC.

This clonotype has a count of ten or more. The chain is built from TRBV7-2 and TRBJ2-7; 9 bases agree with TRBD2. V was clipped by 6 bases and J by 2 bases; unmatched bases: 8. The CDR3 spans 15 residues. Germline V gene sequence: CDR1 SGHTA, CDR2 FQGNSA. The CDR3 loop is CASRFELAGTYEQYF. In DNA form, the CDR3 reads TGTGCCAGCAGGTTCGAGCTAGCGGGGACCTACGAGCAGTACTTC.

V is TRBV20-1 and J is TRBJ1-4, with a weak D call TRBD1 (5 bases). This CDR3 spans 15 amino acids. The germline gives CDR1 DFQATT, CDR2 SNEGSKA (reference sequence). The V and J ends lost 6 bases and 2 bases respectively, with 16 bases between them. CDR3: CSARNLRDTNEKLFF. In nucleotides, the CDR3 is TGCAGTGCCAGAAATTTGAGGGACACTAATGAAAAACTGTTTTTT.

V gene TRBV18 combines with J gene TRBJ1-1; tentative D call: TRBD1 (5 bases). V gave up 4 bases and J gave up 0 bases, with 12 bases separating them. The CDR3 totals 15 residues. Germline CDR1 KGHSH, CDR2 LQKENI. CDR3 protein: CASSLWDGMNTEAFF. CDR3 DNA sequence: TGTGCCAGCTCACTTTGGGACGGGATGAACACTGAAGCTTTCTTT.

The V and J genes are TRBV20-1 and TRBJ2-7; the match to TRBD1 covers 8 bases. With 4 bases clipped from V and 3 bases from J, the junction kept 5 bases outside the gene matches. Germline V lookup: CDR1 DFQATT, CDR2 SNEGSKA (reference sequence). This CDR3 comprises 13 residues. CDR3 amino acids: CSANGDRYYEQYF. The DNA for the CDR3 is TGCAGTGCTAATGGGGACAGGTACTACGAGCAGTACTTC.

This clonotype was seen a handful of times. V is TRBV6-5 and J is TRBJ2-5; 8 bases are a match to TRBD1. CDR3 length equals 14 residues. Unmatched junction bases numbered 5, after V lost 4 bases and J lost 4 bases. CDR1 is MNHEY, CDR2 SVGAGI, per germline. The CDR3 loop is CASSFLGTGETQYF. CDR3 DNA sequence: TGTGCCAGCAGTTTCTTAGGGACAGGAGAGACCCAGTACTTC.

The chain links TRBV5-1 to TRBJ2-2, with 11 positions matching TRBD2. This CDR3 region has 16 residues. With 4 bases clipped from V and 1 base from J, the junction kept 3 bases outside the gene matches. Germline CDR1 SGHRS, CDR2 YFSETQ. CDR3 sequence reads: CASSKGLAGNTGELFF. The CDR3 region has the DNA TGCGCCAGCAGCAAAGGACTAGCGGGGAACACCGGGGAGCTGTTTTTT.

DNA of the CDR3: TGTGCCAGCAGCCGGAACGGGCCCTACGGAGAGACCCAGTACTTC. It specifies CASSRNGPYGETQYF. The chain couples TRBV14 to TRBJ2-5; D is uncertain. CDR1 is SGHDN and CDR2 is FVKESK in the germline V gene. The CDR3 is made up of 15 amino acids. Trimming took 4 bases from V and 4 from J, leaving 16 bases between them.

This chain joins TRBV7-6 and TRBJ1-2; 10 bases are a match to TRBD1. The germline CDR1 and CDR2 sequences are SGHVS and FNYEAQ. The CDR3 sequence is 16 residues long. Germline trimming cut 2 bases from V and 0 bases from J; bases unmatched to any gene: 3. In nucleotides, the CDR3 is TGTGCCAGCAGCTTAATGGGACAGGGGACTAACTATGGCTACACCTTC. It encodes CASSLMGQGTNYGYTF.

The chain is built from TRBV2 and TRBJ1-1; D is uncertain. Per the germline V gene, CDR1 is SNHLY and CDR2 is FYNNEI. CDR3 length: 12 amino acids. Deletions cut 5 bases from V and 9 bases from J, with 13 bases between. For the CDR3, the DNA is TGTGCCAGCAGTACTCTCGGGCTAAAAGCTTTCTTT. Its translation is CASSTLGLKAFF.

This clonotype was detected a few times. The chain is built from TRBV9 and TRBJ2-1; D perhaps matches TRBD2 (6 bases). V lost 4 bases, J lost 5 bases, and 19 bases lay in between. Germline loops: CDR1 SGDLS, CDR2 YYNGEE. The CDR3 runs 16 residues. CDR3 protein: CASSPTPGLNNNEQFF. CDR3 DNA: TGTGCCAGCAGCCCCACGCCGGGACTGAACAACAATGAGCAGTTCTTC. The full variable domain, its missing parts supplied by reference TRBV9 and TRBJ2-1, is DSGVTQTPKHLITATGQRVTLRCSPRSGDLSVYWYQQSLDQGLQFLIQYYNGEERAKGNILERFSAQQFPDLHSELNLSSLELGDSALYFCASSPTPGLNNNEQFFGPGTRLTVL.

This clonotype was detected only a few times. The J gene is TRBJ1-2, the V gene TRBV6-6; D is uncertain. This CDR3 has 13 amino acids. V was clipped by 7 bases and J by 2 bases, with 11 bases between them. Germline-derived CDR1 and CDR2 are MNHNY and SVGAGI (reference sequence). Written as DNA, the CDR3 is TGTGCCAGCAATAGGGAGGGAAACTATGGCTACACCTTC. Protein sequence: CASNREGNYGYTF.